What follows is one T cell receptor (beta chain) and its context. Germline is not matched at one junction end, which may reflect a read error. This entry belongs to a study of blood T cell repertoires in COVID-19. Germline V lookup: CDR1 SGHRS, CDR2 YFSETQ. The CDR3 has 16 amino acids. Here immunoSEQ multiplex PCR was the method, and the copy in TCRdb shows in-frame clones only, minus some. The table records about 100,000 clones, approximately 85% of them present only once. The gene calls are TRBV5-1 and TRBJ1-4, with 9 bases lining up with TRBD1. The specimen sequenced was peripheral blood. This receptor was obtained from a woman at least 80 years old with active or convalescent COVID-19. CDR3 DNA: TGTGCCAGCAGCTTGTGGTGGGGACAGGGAATCGAAAAACTGTTTTTT. Translation: CASSLWWGQGIEKLFF.